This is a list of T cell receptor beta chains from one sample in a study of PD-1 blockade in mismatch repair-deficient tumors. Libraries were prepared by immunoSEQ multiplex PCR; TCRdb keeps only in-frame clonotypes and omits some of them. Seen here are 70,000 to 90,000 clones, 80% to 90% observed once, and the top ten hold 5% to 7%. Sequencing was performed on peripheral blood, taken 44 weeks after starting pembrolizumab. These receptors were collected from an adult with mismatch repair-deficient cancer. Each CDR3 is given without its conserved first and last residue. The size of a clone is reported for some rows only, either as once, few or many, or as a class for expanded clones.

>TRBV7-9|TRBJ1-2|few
ASSLTRDRVDYGYT
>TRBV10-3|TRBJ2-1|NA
ATYNRLGPGDEQF
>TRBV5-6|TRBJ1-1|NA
ASSPVGNLNTEAF
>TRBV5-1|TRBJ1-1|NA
ASSSTGGQTEAF
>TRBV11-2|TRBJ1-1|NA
ASSLTANTEAF
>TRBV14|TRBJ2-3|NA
ASSQDGRERVTNTQY
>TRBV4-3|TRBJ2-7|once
ASSQSAGAGVHEQY
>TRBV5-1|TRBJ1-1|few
ASSFQASNTEAF
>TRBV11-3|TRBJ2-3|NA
ASSLVAGGIDTQY
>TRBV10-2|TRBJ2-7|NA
ASSGDRESFSYEQY
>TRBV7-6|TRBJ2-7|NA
ASSPDAALTGTYEQY
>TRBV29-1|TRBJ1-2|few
SVVKVYGYT
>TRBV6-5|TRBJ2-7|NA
ASSYSHQSGYEQY
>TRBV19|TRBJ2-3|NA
ASSKFIRAGTGGMADTQY
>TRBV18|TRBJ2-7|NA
ASSPTGQGYEQY
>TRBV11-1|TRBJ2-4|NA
ASSLYREEVKNIQY
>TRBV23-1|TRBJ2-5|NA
ASSQPGTAYQETQY
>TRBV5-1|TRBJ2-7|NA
ASSIYEQY
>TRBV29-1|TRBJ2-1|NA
SVLVRTDGRQF
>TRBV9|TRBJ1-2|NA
ASSVSGQGAGGYT
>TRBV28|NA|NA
ASGTGFREQY
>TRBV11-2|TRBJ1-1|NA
ASSLGGTVEAF
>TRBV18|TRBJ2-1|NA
ASSRMGGGSSYNEQF
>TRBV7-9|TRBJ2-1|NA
ASSSKSAPYNEQF
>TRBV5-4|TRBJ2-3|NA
ASSSRNTQY
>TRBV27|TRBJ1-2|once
ASSGWGQADYGYT